The TCR beta chain described here comes from a study of blood T cell repertoires in COVID-19. The method was immunoSEQ multiplex PCR; TCRdb's version includes in-frame clones alone and lacks a portion of them. The sample shows about 310,000 clones, 75% to 90% of them seen only once. CDR3 size: 14 residues. With 2 bases removed from V and 7 bases from J, the gap between germline ends came to 12 bases. Germline V gene sequence: CDR1 LGHDT, CDR2 YNNKEL (reference sequence). The receptor was isolated from a man in his 60s who had recovered from COVID-19. The genes are TRBV3-1 (or the pseudogene TRBV3-2) and TRBJ2-1; D is possibly TRBD1 (5 bases). The material sequenced was PBMCs or T cells enriched from blood (not recorded which). CDR3 DNA sequence: TGTGCCAGCAGCCAAAATTATAGGGGAAATGAGCAGTTCTTC. This encodes CASSQNYRGNEQFF.